Presented here are 17 T cell receptor beta chains from one specimen sequenced in a study of blood T cell repertoires in COVID-19 (TCRdb year 2020). Receptor libraries were prepared by the immunoSEQ multiplex PCR assay. TCRdb retrieved this table from immuneACCESS and kept in-frame rearrangements only. Not all clones are present; in checked studies, unresolved V genes account for under half, and no reason is known for the remainder. In this sample the table shows almost 300,000 clones, nearly 90% of which occur a single time. Together, the top ten hold around 10% of the sample. Sequencing used peripheral blood. Every receptor here comes from a woman aged 25 to 39 with COVID-19, enrolled during active disease.

This clone occurred a few times. The rearrangement links TRBV18 to TRBJ1-4; TRBD1 agrees at 7 bases. CDR3 length equals 13 residues. Germline CDR1 reads KGHSH; CDR2 reads LQKENI. Germline trimming cut 6 bases from V and 5 bases from J; bases unmatched to any gene: 3. The CDR3 protein is CASSRGENEKLFF. Written as DNA, the CDR3 is TGTGCCAGCTCCAGGGGGGAAAATGAAAAACTGTTTTTT.

The V gene is TRBV7-6, the J gene TRBJ1-2; TRBD1 aligns across 12 bases. CDR3 size: 15 residues. Germline V gene sequence: CDR1 SGHVS, CDR2 FNYEAQ. Trimming removed 5 bases from V and 2 bases from J; junction bases left unmatched: 3. The CDR3 nucleotides are TGTGCCAGCAGCCGGGACAGGGGGCCAAACTATGGCTACACCTTC. Protein product: CASSRDRGPNYGYTF.

The V and J genes are TRBV6-5 and TRBJ1-1; a weak D match, TRBD1 (5 bases). The CDR3 sequence is 13 residues long. The germline V gene has CDR1 MNHEY and CDR2 SVGAGI. The V end was cut by 8 bases, the J end by 2 bases, with 12 bases between. CDR3 in amino acids: CASSTTENTEAFF. CDR3 sequence (DNA): TGTGCCAGCTCTACGACAGAAAACACTGAAGCTTTCTTT.

The chain combines TRBV10-3 with TRBJ2-7; 10 bases line up with TRBD2. This CDR3 spans 19 amino acids. Germline V gene sequence: CDR1 ENHRY, CDR2 SYGVKD. Trimming removed 4 bases from V and 0 bases from J; junction bases left unmatched: 15. In nucleotides, the CDR3 is TGTGCCATCAGTGTGGGGTTAGCGGGGGGAACTACGAGCTCCTACGAGCAGTACTTC. This encodes CAISVGLAGGTTSSYEQYF.

This clone was recorded once. V gene TRBV5-1 combines with J gene TRBJ1-1; no reliable D call. The V end was cut by 7 bases, the J end by 3 bases, with 10 bases between. This CDR3 region has 12 residues. Germline CDR1 and CDR2: SGHRS and YFSETQ. CDR3: CASSALDTEAFF. The DNA for the CDR3 is TGCGCCAGCTCCGCACTGGACACTGAAGCTTTCTTT.

The CDR3 protein is CASSRTDGSGGRDEQFF. The CDR3 nucleotides are TGTGCCAGCAGCCGAACCGATGGGAGCGGGGGGCGGGATGAGCAGTTCTTC. This sequence joins TRBV3-1 (or the pseudogene TRBV3-2) and TRBJ2-1; 9 positions agree with TRBD2. In germline, CDR1 is LGHDT, CDR2 YNNKEL (reference sequence). The CDR3 has 17 residues. The V gene end was trimmed by 4 bases and the J gene end by 8 bases; junction bases not matched to a gene: 15.

The chain combines TRBV3-1 (or the pseudogene TRBV3-2) with TRBJ1-2, with 8 bases identical to TRBD1. Per germline, CDR1 LGHDT and CDR2 YNNKEL (reference sequence). V was clipped by 4 bases and J by 8 bases; unmatched bases: 6. The CDR3 is 13 residues long. The CDR3 loop is CASSLRTGQGYTF. The CDR3, as DNA: TGTGCCAGCAGCCTGAGGACAGGGCAGGGCTACACCTTC.

The V gene is TRBV3-1 (or the pseudogene TRBV3-2), the J gene TRBJ2-5; D is perhaps TRBD2 (5 bases). Germline V gives CDR1 LGHDT, CDR2 YNNKEL (reference sequence). V was trimmed by 0 bases and J by 3 bases, leaving 20 bases between them. There are 18 residues in the CDR3. CDR3 sequence (DNA): TGTGCCAGCAGCCAAGAAAGGAAGACGGGGAACTCTGAAGAGACCCAGTACTTC. It translates to CASSQERKTGNSEETQYF.

The V call is TRBV6-5, the J call TRBJ2-7, with no clear D. The germline V and J ends were trimmed by 6 bases and 3 bases, with 9 bases remaining between them. CDR3 length: 12 amino acids. Germline V gene sequence: CDR1 MNHEY, CDR2 SVGAGI. CDR3 loop: CASSSLDYEQYF. The CDR3, as DNA: TGTGCCAGCAGCTCTTTAGACTACGAGCAGTACTTC.

The chain uses TRBV6-5 and TRBJ1-2; D possibly corresponds to TRBD1 (5 bases). Looked up from germline, CDR1 is MNHEY and CDR2 is SVGAGI. This CDR3 has 13 amino acids. V was shortened by 7 bases and J by 4 bases, with 13 bases between the two germline ends. CDR3 DNA sequence: TGTGCCAGCAAGGGAGGGGCAGTCTATGGCTACACCTTC. Translation: CASKGGAVYGYTF.

This clone was seen a single time. The chain has TRBV10-1 and TRBJ2-1, with D uncertain. This CDR3 comprises 13 residues. V lost 5 bases, J lost 5 bases, and 10 bases lay in between. Per the germline V gene, CDR1 is WNHNN and CDR2 is SYGVQD (reference sequence). As DNA, the CDR3 is TGCGCCAGCAGTCCTCGTACAGACAATGAGCAGTTCTTC. As protein: CASSPRTDNEQFF.

The chain is built from TRBV7-9 and TRBJ1-6, with D unresolved. This CDR3 has 15 residues. V lost 2 bases, J lost 6 bases, and 11 bases lay in between. From germline, CDR1 is SEHNR and CDR2 FQNEAQ (reference sequence). The CDR3 bases are TGTGCCAGCAGCTTATTGGGCCCCCTTAATTCACCCCTCCACTTT. It specifies CASSLLGPLNSPLHF. Supplemented by reference TRBV7-9 and TRBJ1-6, the full variable domain reads DTGVSQNPRHKITKRGQNVTFRCDPISEHNRLYWYRQTLGQGPEFLTYFQNEAQLEKSRLLSDRFSAERPKGSFSTLEIQRTEQGDSAMYLCASSLLGPLNSPLHFGNGTRLTVT.

The chain joins TRBV5-6 to TRBJ2-7; TRBD1 might be the D (5 bases). Germline V lookup: CDR1 SGHDT, CDR2 YYEEEE. The V end was cut by 4 bases, the J end by 3 bases, with 14 bases between. This CDR3 has 14 amino acids. The CDR3 sequence: CASSPLGQNYEQYF. CDR3 sequence (DNA): TGTGCCAGCAGCCCGTTGGGGCAGAACTACGAGCAGTACTTC.

This clone occurred once. The rearrangement links TRBV3-1 (or the pseudogene TRBV3-2) to TRBJ1-2; 10 positions match TRBD1. Germline CDR1 LGHDT, CDR2 YNNKEL (reference sequence). This CDR3 is built from 15 residues. Trimming took 4 bases from V and 4 from J; bases not matched to a gene: 6. The CDR3 DNA follows: TGTGCCAGCAGCCCCCGACAGGGGGCGGGCTATGGCTACACCTTC. Amino acids: CASSPRQGAGYGYTF.

J is TRBJ1-5 and V is TRBV27; D ambiguous. The CDR3 sequence is 17 residues long. CDR1 and CDR2 from the germline V gene are MNHEY and SMNVEV (reference sequence). Between the trimmed V and J ends, which lost 3 bases and 5 bases, there was a span of 20 bases. CDR3 nucleotide sequence: TGTGCCAGCAGTTTCCCCTTCCCCGATCTGGGCGATCAGCCCCAGCATTTT. This encodes CASSFPFPDLGDQPQHF.

This clone was recorded once. The chain carries TRBV28 and TRBJ2-7, with D perhaps TRBD1 (6 bases). The CDR3 sequence is 18 residues long. Deletions cut 5 bases from V and 0 bases from J, with 23 bases between. Germline-derived CDR1 and CDR2 are MDHEN and SYDVKM. The CDR3 protein is CASSDVEITGLSSYEQYF. DNA for the CDR3: TGTGCCAGCAGTGATGTAGAAATTACAGGGTTGAGCTCCTACGAGCAGTACTTC.

This rearrangement joins TRBV7-9 to TRBJ2-3; 12 nucleotides align to TRBD2. Germline V gene data show CDR1 as SEHNR and CDR2 as FQNEAQ (reference sequence). The CDR3 spans 16 residues. Losses at the gene ends were 5 bases for V and 5 bases for J; bases not matched to a gene: 8. CDR3 residues: CASSPTLAGGGDTQYF. DNA for the CDR3: TGTGCCAGCAGCCCCACCCTAGCGGGGGGGGGAGATACGCAGTATTTT.